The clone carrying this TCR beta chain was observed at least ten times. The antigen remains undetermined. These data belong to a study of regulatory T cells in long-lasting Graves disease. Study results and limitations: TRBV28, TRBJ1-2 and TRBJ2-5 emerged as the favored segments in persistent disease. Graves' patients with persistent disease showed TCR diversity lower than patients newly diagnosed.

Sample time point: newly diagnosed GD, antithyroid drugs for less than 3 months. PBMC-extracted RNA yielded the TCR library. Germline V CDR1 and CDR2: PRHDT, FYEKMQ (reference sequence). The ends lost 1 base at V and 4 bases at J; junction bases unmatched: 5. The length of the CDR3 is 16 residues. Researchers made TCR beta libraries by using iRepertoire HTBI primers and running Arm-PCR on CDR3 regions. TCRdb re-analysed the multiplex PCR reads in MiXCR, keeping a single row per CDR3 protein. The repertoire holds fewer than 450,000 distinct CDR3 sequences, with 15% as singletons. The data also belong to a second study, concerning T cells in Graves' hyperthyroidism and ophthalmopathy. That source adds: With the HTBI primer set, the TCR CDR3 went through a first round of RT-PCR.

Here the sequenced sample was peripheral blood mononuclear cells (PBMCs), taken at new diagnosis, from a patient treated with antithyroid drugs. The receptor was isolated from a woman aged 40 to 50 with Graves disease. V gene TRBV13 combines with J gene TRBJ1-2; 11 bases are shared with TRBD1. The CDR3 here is CASSLVAGQGVYGYTF. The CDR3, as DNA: TGTGCCAGCAGCTTAGTAGCGGGACAGGGGGTCTATGGCTACACCTTC.